Listed below are T cell receptor beta chains from one sample, sequenced in a study of T cell changes during pregnancy in multiple sclerosis. TCRdb keeps only in-frame clones here, not all; method: immunoSEQ multiplex PCR. Of around 41,000 clones listed, roughly 91% are singletons. Sample: PBMCs (not recorded whether the cells were cultured). All receptors derive from a female donor with multiple sclerosis, enrolled in a pregnancy study. Each CDR3 is given with its conserved first and last residue. A D gene is named only where the DNA matches it firmly. Size tells how often a clone was seen (once, few, many) or the class of an expanded clone, and some rows leave it out.

length	V	size	D	CDR3
15	TRBV7-2	.	.	CASSLSGMENQPQHF
16	TRBV7-2	.	TRBD1	CASSLDVAGGQETQYF
11	TRBV20-1	.	.	CSARAPPGAFF
14	TRBV27	.	.	CASCGQFNTGELFF
16	TRBV27	.	TRBD1	CASSPGQGVGGEKLFF
17	TRBV4-1	.	TRBD2	CASSQDGTSGGWGEQFF
12	TRBV6-1	.	.	CASSERVYGYTF
15	TRBV28	.	TRBD2	CASSLSGRATDTQYF
14	TRBV2	.	.	CASSAMGLSTEAFF
16	TRBV5-1	.	.	CASSHQRRTTNEKLFF
15	TRBV27	.	.	CASSLLIGLTGELFF
13	TRBV28	.	TRBD2	CASSLAGGRKQYF
13	TRBV5-1	.	.	CASSLAGADTQYF
14	TRBV6-6	.	.	CASSLGSTDTEAFF
14	TRBV4-2	once	TRBD1	CASKVDTGGDEQFF
18	TRBV27	.	.	CASSPNSTPGPYNSPLHF
18	TRBV13	.	.	CASSFGGGPLGLNYGYTF
16	TRBV29-1	few	TRBD1	CSVESRGQVGPYEQYF
16	TRBV30	.	TRBD2	CAWSWRTSGTTDTQYF
12	TRBV19	.	.	CASSINLGEQFF
14	TRBV19	.	TRBD1	CASSTDREGAEAFF
15	TRBV5-1	.	.	CASSLVSGLNTEAFF
17	TRBV4-1	few	.	CASSQGRSSGANEKLFF
13	TRBV9	.	.	CASSGAAHNEQFF
17	TRBV19	.	TRBD2	CASSIVDGTSGTYEQYF
14	TRBV5-1	once	.	CASSFEGQGNTIYF
18	TRBV4-2	.	.	CASSQTLIPPINTGELFF
15	TRBV10-3	.	TRBD2	CAGSGRGSSTDTQYF
15	TRBV11-3	.	.	CASSPTTDSTDTQYF
13	TRBV18	.	.	CASSSGVDTEAFF
13	TRBV11-3	.	.	CASSLAGEYEQYF
12	TRBV19	once	.	CASSPDRREQYF
22	TRBV12-5	.	TRBD2	CASGFANPGLAAPISSYNEQFF
12	TRBV6-6	.	TRBD2	CASSREGGELFF
13	TRBV6-5	.	TRBD1	CASRTGEYTGYTF
17	TRBV4-3	.	TRBD1	CASSQSSGTGGYNEQFF
15	TRBV5-6	.	TRBD1	CASSQLTGGAGTIYF
15	TRBV4-1	.	TRBD2	CASSPAASGYYEQYF
12	TRBV19	few	TRBD1	CASSQGDYGYTF
14	TRBV6-5	.	TRBD2	CASRTGTSGRVVYF
12	TRBV27	.	.	CASIAPWGEQFF
15	TRBV9	once	TRBD1	CASSPTGQPNYGYTF
16	TRBV28	.	TRBD1	CASSLTGTAPNQPQHF
13	TRBV7-2	.	.	CASSLAPENGYTF
14	TRBV7-2	.	.	CASSSTTNSYEQYF
16	TRBV5-1	.	.	CASSRLDTVYQETQYF
14	TRBV6-5	.	TRBD1	CASSYRQGFYEQYF
12	TRBV11-2	once	TRBD1	CASSLATGEQYF
12	TRBV7-2	.	.	CASSPPSGEQFF
16	TRBV27	.	TRBD2	CASSLLSSGRVNEQFF
16	TRBV9	.	.	CASSPTGASSTDTQYF
15	TRBV9	.	.	CASSPRDVSSYEQYF
15	TRBV7-9	.	.	CASSEGGPPGDEQYF
11	TRBV7-9	once	.	CASSITDTQYF
14	TRBV2	.	.	CASSENYSNQPQHF
15	TRBV28	once	TRBD2	CASSLSVAGNNEQFF
14	TRBV12-5	.	.	CASGFVQNTDTQYF